This T cell receptor beta chain is drawn from a study of shared clonotypes between healthy human individuals. TCRdb keeps only in-frame clones here, not all; method: immunoSEQ multiplex PCR. The sample has about 470,000 clones; roughly 80% are singletons. Only one count was recorded for this clone. The V end lost 0 bases, the J end lost 5 bases, and 17 bases lay between the germline ends. The CDR3 totals 16 residues. CDR1 MNHEY and CDR2 SVGAGI come from the germline V gene. The rearrangement uses TRBV6-5 and TRBJ2-7; weak D call: TRBD1 (5 bases). Material for sequencing was PBMCs. The TCR originated in a woman aged 40 to 50 in good health. Some clones in this sample may be carry-over from other donors' samples. The DNA of the CDR3 is TGTGCCAGCAGTTACTCGAAGGGCTCAGGGCGAAACGAGCAGTACTTC. Encoded protein: CASSYSKGSGRNEQYF.